This TCR beta chain was profiled in a study of T-cell memory formation after mild COVID-19. General study results and limits: Pre-infection memory carried some responding clones, suggesting that cross-reactive memory joined.

V lost 8 bases, J lost 3 bases, and 20 bases lay in between. Germline V gene lookup returns CDR1 SEHNR and CDR2 FQNEAQ (reference sequence). The CDR3 length is 15 residues. This clonotype appeared a few times. Its antigen remains unknown. 5'RACE, which relied on constant-segment primers, yielded TCR alpha and TCR beta cDNA libraries carrying sample barcodes and UMIs. TCRdb recomputed calls from the 5' RACE reads with MiXCR, one row per CDR3 protein. This sample has some 160,000 distinct CDR3 sequences; 10% to 15% occur once, and the top ten carry about 3.3%. What was sequenced was PBMCs or a T cell subset sorted from them (not recorded which). V usage is TRBV7-9 and J usage is TRBJ2-7; TRBD2 is a possible D gene (5 bases). This receptor was identified in a man aged 18 to 30 who had mild COVID-19 (a few samples of this study predate the infection). Cell type and time point are not known. The CDR3 region is CASSRSAGRDYEQYF. CDR3 bases: TGTGCCAGCTCTCGGTCCGCGGGCCGGGACTACGAGCAGTACTTC.